This TCR beta chain comes out of a study of blood T cell repertoires in COVID-19. As for the study in general: The study drew acute and convalescent COVID-19 samples from the United States, Italy and Spain. PBMCs, B-cell-depleted T cells, or T cells provided the cDNA or gDNA that made up the material.

Cohort 3 donors were reported recovered after two negative PCRs, clearance, or symptom resolution. The CDR3 length is 14 residues. V lost 3 bases, J lost 3 bases, and 12 bases lay in between. Germline V CDR1 and CDR2: MNHEY, SVGAGI. TCRdb's copy holds only in-frame clones and misses some; the assay was immunoSEQ multiplex PCR. The data show 350,000 or so clones, with about 90% seen just once and more than 1% held by the top ten. The source is a woman younger than 45 who had recovered from COVID-19. This chain joins TRBV6-5 and TRBJ2-7; D unresolved. Sequencing was done on a sample of PBMCs or T cells enriched from blood (not recorded which). The CDR3, as DNA: TGTGCCAGCAGTTATCTGGCGGATAACTACGAGCAGTACTTC. Encoded protein: CASSYLADNYEQYF.